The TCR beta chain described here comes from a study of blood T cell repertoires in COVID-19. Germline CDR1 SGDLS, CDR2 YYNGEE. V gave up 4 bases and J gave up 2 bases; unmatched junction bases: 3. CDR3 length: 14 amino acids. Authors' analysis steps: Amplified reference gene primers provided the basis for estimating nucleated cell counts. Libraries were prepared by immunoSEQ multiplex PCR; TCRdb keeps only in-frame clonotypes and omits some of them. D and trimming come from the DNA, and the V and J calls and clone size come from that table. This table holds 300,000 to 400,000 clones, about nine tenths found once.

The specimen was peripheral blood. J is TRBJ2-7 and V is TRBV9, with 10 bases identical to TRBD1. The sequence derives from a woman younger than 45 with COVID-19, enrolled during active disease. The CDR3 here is CASSSGQGAYEQYF. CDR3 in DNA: TGTGCCAGCAGCTCAGGACAGGGGGCCTACGAGCAGTACTTC.